The 17 T cell receptor beta chains below all came from one sample that was sequenced in a study of T cells in Graves' hyperthyroidism and ophthalmopathy. Regions amplified from RNA transcripts were the TCR beta CDR3 regions. HTBI primers were used for first-round RT-PCR of the TCR CDR3. TCRdb analysed the multiplex PCR reads with MiXCR anew, one entry per CDR3 protein. The data show under 700,000 distinct CDR3 sequences, with roughly a sixth seen just once and around 19% held by the top ten. The material sequenced was blood. All receptors come from a woman under 30 with Graves' hyperthyroidism.

The chain carries TRBV7-8 and TRBJ2-6; the match to TRBD1 covers 12 bases. V gave up 4 bases and J gave up 2 bases; unmatched junction bases: 3. The CDR3 extends over 17 amino acids. CDR1 SGHVS and CDR2 FQNEAQ come from the germline V gene. CDR3 residues: CASSWGTGGTGANVLTF. The CDR3 DNA sequence: TGTGCCAGCAGCTGGGGGACAGGGGGCACTGGGGCCAACGTCCTGACTTTC.

This clonotype was seen at least ten times. The chain carries TRBV18 and TRBJ2-7; the D is unclear. V shed 1 base and J shed 3 bases, with 13 bases lying between them. Per germline, CDR1 KGHSH and CDR2 LQKENI. CDR3 length: 15 amino acids. The CDR3 DNA reads TGTGCCAGCTCACCACGCCAGACGTTGGTCTACGAGCAGTACTTC. The encoded protein is CASSPRQTLVYEQYF. Combining the CDR3 with reference TRBV18 and TRBJ2-7 gives the whole variable domain NAGVMQNPRHLVRRRGQEARLRCSPMKGHSHVYWYRQLPEEGLKFMVYLQKENIIDESGMPKERFSAEFPKEGPSILRIQQVVRGDSAAYFCASSPRQTLVYEQYFGPGTRLTVT.

This clonotype was observed a handful of times. CDR3 sequence reads: CSVVSGVLYNEQFF. The CDR3 region has the DNA TGCAGCGTTGTTTCAGGGGTGCTGTACAATGAGCAGTTCTTC. The chain carries TRBV29-1 and TRBJ2-1; D is possibly TRBD1 (6 bases). V lost 4 bases to trimming and J lost 4 bases, with 14 bases between them. This CDR3 spans 14 amino acids. In germline, CDR1 is SQVTM, CDR2 ANQGSEA.

The chain combines TRBV6-2 or TRBV6-3 with TRBJ1-5; 7 bases align to TRBD1. Germline CDR1 reads MNHEY; CDR2 reads SVGEGT. V was clipped by 5 bases and J by 2 bases; unmatched bases: 6. The CDR3 contains 15 residues. The CDR3 nucleotides are TGTGCCAGCAGTGCCTGGACAGGTGGCAATCAGCCCCAGCATTTT. Translated, it gives CASSAWTGGNQPQHF.

This clonotype was seen repeatedly, ten times or more. The V and J genes are TRBV6-1 and TRBJ1-2; 7 bases are a match to TRBD1. V dropped 6 bases and J dropped 8; count of bases not matched to a gene: 9. The CDR3 sequence is 13 residues long. Germline CDR1 is MNHNS and CDR2 is SASEGT. The DNA for the CDR3 is TGTGCCAGCAGGAACATAGGAGGGGGCGGCTACACCTTC. It codes for CASRNIGGGGYTF.

This clonotype has at least ten counts. The rearrangement uses TRBV5-1 and TRBJ2-7, with no clear D. This CDR3 is built from 15 residues. Germline values: CDR1 SGHRS, CDR2 YFSETQ. Deletions cut 0 bases from V and 0 bases from J, with 10 bases between. The CDR3 reads CASSLDGRSSYEQYF. The CDR3 bases are TGCGCCAGCAGCTTGGACGGACGAAGCTCCTACGAGCAGTACTTC.

The chain uses TRBV5-4 and TRBJ1-1; D is undetermined. The germline V gene encodes CDR1 SGHNT and CDR2 YYREEE (reference sequence). Trimming took 4 bases from V and 0 from J, leaving 10 bases between them. The CDR3 runs 14 residues. DNA of the CDR3: TGTGCCAGCAGCCTTAGGAACCTGAACACTGAAGCTTTCTTT. This translates into CASSLRNLNTEAFF.

This clonotype came up a few times. Being one base from a much bigger clone, this may be a read error. V is TRBV2 and J is TRBJ2-7; 7 bases align to TRBD2. Looked up from germline, CDR1 is SNHLY and CDR2 is FYNNEI. The CDR3 contains 15 residues. The CDR3 is CASSESPGGAYEQCF. CDR3 nucleotides: TGTGCCAGCAGTGAATCCCCGGGGGGTGCCTACGAGCAGTGCTTC.

This clonotype was recorded many times. This chain uses TRBV6-1 with TRBJ1-1, with 11 bases fitting TRBD1. Losses at the gene ends were 7 bases for V and 5 bases for J; bases not matched to a gene: 6. The CDR3 is 14 residues long. The germline V gene encodes CDR1 MNHNS and CDR2 SASEGT. DNA of the CDR3: TGTGCCAGCATTCCCGGGACAGGGGGGACTGAAGCTTTCTTT. This codes for CASIPGTGGTEAFF.

The chain uses TRBV28 and TRBJ1-2; possible D gene TRBD1, 5 bases. Trimming left V 7 bases short and J 4 bases short, with 16 bases between. Germline CDR1 reads MDHEN; CDR2 reads SYDVKM. The CDR3 consists of 14 residues. CDR3 sequence reads: CASISGHGRYGYTF. Here the CDR3 DNA reads TGTGCCAGCATATCGGGGCACGGACGCTATGGCTACACCTTC.

This clonotype was found a few times. The J gene is TRBJ1-4, the V gene TRBV5-4; D not resolved. CDR1 is SGHNT, CDR2 YYREEE, per germline (reference sequence). Trimming took off 5 bases at V and 8 bases at J, with 13 bases between the two ends. The CDR3 extends over 13 amino acids. The CDR3 DNA reads as TGTGCCAGCAGGTTCGCGGGAGGAGAAAAACTGTTTTTT. It yields the protein CASRFAGGEKLFF.

This clonotype was seen only a few times. V usage is TRBV6-4 and J usage is TRBJ2-5; 11 bases match TRBD2. CDR3 length: 15 amino acids. Germline V gene data show CDR1 as MRHNA and CDR2 as SNTAGT. J lost 5 bases, V lost 6 bases, and 8 bases had no gene match. The CDR3: CASSKLAGEQETQYF. The CDR3 DNA is TGTGCCAGCAGCAAACTAGCGGGAGAACAGGAGACCCAGTACTTC.

The rearrangement uses TRBV29-1 and TRBJ1-4; the D gene is possibly TRBD1 (6 bases). V was shortened by 5 bases and J by 8 bases, with 15 bases between the two germline ends. Germline V gene lookup returns CDR1 SQVTM and CDR2 ANQGSEA. The CDR3 covers 13 residues. The CDR3 DNA reads as TGCAGCGTTCTAATACAGGGAGGGGAAAAACTGTTTTTT. It yields the protein CSVLIQGGEKLFF.

This clonotype was seen many times. The V call is TRBV10-3, the J call TRBJ2-5; D not certain. CDR1 and CDR2 from the germline V gene are ENHRY and SYGVKD. CDR3 length: 14 residues. V was clipped by 6 bases and J by 2 bases, with 13 bases between them. The CDR3 DNA follows: TGTGCCATCAGAGGAACACTTGGGCAAGAGACCCAGTACTTC. It translates to CAIRGTLGQETQYF.

This clonotype was seen repeatedly, ten times or more. The chain joins TRBV28 to TRBJ2-2; tentative D call: TRBD2 (5 bases). The CDR3 loop spans 15 amino acids. From germline, CDR1 is MDHEN and CDR2 SYDVKM. Deletions cut 3 bases from V and 1 base from J, with 9 bases between. CDR3 sequence reads: CASSFGGRNTGELFF. CDR3 sequence (DNA): TGTGCCAGCAGTTTCGGCGGGCGGAACACCGGGGAGCTGTTTTTT.

A few counts support this clonotype. The genes are TRBV12-3 or TRBV12-4 and TRBJ1-2; D not resolved. V shed 2 bases and J shed 8 bases, with 12 bases lying between them. The CDR3 runs to 13 residues. CDR3 sequence reads: CASSLRGFDGYTF. As DNA, the CDR3 is TGTGCCAGCAGTTTAAGAGGGTTTGACGGCTACACCTTC.

This clonotype has a count of ten or more. The chain carries TRBV20-1 and TRBJ2-7; no clear D gene. V lost 0 bases to trimming and J lost 2 bases, with 8 bases between them. In germline, CDR1 is DFQATT, CDR2 SNEGSKA (reference sequence). The CDR3 contains 13 residues. The CDR3 bases are TGCAGTGCTAGAGAGCAGGCTACCTACGAGCAGTACTTC. This gives the protein CSAREQATYEQYF.